What follows is one TCR beta chain and its context. Its antigen is unidentified. This sample stems from a study of shared clonotypes between healthy human individuals. The study, taken as a whole, reports: How much donors shared clonotypes was expected to be affected by sequencing depth. Collection of samples was limited to blood; tissue repertoires likely differ.

The CDR3 runs 15 residues. V was cut by 5 bases and J by 1 base, with 11 bases left in between. Germline loops: CDR1 LNHDA, CDR2 SQIVND (reference sequence). Each subset's genomic DNA was shared equally among a number of immunoSEQ plates. TCRdb's copy holds only in-frame clones and misses some; the assay was immunoSEQ multiplex PCR. Of roughly 500,000 clones listed, around 79% are singletons. This sequence was found in a woman aged 40 to 55 in good health. Some clones in this sample may be carry-over from other donors' samples. The sample comprised PBMCs. The gene calls are TRBV19 and TRBJ1-4; D gene uncertain. The CDR3 reads CASSYGRVTNEKLFF. The CDR3 DNA reads TGTGCCAGTAGTTACGGGAGGGTAACTAATGAAAAACTGTTTTTT. Combining the CDR3 with reference TRBV19 and TRBJ1-4 gives the whole variable domain DGGITQSPKYLFRKEGQNVTLSCEQNLNHDAMYWYRQDPGQGLRLIYYSQIVNDFQKGDIAEGYSVSREKKESFPLTVTSAQKNPTAFYLCASSYGRVTNEKLFFGSGTQLSVL.